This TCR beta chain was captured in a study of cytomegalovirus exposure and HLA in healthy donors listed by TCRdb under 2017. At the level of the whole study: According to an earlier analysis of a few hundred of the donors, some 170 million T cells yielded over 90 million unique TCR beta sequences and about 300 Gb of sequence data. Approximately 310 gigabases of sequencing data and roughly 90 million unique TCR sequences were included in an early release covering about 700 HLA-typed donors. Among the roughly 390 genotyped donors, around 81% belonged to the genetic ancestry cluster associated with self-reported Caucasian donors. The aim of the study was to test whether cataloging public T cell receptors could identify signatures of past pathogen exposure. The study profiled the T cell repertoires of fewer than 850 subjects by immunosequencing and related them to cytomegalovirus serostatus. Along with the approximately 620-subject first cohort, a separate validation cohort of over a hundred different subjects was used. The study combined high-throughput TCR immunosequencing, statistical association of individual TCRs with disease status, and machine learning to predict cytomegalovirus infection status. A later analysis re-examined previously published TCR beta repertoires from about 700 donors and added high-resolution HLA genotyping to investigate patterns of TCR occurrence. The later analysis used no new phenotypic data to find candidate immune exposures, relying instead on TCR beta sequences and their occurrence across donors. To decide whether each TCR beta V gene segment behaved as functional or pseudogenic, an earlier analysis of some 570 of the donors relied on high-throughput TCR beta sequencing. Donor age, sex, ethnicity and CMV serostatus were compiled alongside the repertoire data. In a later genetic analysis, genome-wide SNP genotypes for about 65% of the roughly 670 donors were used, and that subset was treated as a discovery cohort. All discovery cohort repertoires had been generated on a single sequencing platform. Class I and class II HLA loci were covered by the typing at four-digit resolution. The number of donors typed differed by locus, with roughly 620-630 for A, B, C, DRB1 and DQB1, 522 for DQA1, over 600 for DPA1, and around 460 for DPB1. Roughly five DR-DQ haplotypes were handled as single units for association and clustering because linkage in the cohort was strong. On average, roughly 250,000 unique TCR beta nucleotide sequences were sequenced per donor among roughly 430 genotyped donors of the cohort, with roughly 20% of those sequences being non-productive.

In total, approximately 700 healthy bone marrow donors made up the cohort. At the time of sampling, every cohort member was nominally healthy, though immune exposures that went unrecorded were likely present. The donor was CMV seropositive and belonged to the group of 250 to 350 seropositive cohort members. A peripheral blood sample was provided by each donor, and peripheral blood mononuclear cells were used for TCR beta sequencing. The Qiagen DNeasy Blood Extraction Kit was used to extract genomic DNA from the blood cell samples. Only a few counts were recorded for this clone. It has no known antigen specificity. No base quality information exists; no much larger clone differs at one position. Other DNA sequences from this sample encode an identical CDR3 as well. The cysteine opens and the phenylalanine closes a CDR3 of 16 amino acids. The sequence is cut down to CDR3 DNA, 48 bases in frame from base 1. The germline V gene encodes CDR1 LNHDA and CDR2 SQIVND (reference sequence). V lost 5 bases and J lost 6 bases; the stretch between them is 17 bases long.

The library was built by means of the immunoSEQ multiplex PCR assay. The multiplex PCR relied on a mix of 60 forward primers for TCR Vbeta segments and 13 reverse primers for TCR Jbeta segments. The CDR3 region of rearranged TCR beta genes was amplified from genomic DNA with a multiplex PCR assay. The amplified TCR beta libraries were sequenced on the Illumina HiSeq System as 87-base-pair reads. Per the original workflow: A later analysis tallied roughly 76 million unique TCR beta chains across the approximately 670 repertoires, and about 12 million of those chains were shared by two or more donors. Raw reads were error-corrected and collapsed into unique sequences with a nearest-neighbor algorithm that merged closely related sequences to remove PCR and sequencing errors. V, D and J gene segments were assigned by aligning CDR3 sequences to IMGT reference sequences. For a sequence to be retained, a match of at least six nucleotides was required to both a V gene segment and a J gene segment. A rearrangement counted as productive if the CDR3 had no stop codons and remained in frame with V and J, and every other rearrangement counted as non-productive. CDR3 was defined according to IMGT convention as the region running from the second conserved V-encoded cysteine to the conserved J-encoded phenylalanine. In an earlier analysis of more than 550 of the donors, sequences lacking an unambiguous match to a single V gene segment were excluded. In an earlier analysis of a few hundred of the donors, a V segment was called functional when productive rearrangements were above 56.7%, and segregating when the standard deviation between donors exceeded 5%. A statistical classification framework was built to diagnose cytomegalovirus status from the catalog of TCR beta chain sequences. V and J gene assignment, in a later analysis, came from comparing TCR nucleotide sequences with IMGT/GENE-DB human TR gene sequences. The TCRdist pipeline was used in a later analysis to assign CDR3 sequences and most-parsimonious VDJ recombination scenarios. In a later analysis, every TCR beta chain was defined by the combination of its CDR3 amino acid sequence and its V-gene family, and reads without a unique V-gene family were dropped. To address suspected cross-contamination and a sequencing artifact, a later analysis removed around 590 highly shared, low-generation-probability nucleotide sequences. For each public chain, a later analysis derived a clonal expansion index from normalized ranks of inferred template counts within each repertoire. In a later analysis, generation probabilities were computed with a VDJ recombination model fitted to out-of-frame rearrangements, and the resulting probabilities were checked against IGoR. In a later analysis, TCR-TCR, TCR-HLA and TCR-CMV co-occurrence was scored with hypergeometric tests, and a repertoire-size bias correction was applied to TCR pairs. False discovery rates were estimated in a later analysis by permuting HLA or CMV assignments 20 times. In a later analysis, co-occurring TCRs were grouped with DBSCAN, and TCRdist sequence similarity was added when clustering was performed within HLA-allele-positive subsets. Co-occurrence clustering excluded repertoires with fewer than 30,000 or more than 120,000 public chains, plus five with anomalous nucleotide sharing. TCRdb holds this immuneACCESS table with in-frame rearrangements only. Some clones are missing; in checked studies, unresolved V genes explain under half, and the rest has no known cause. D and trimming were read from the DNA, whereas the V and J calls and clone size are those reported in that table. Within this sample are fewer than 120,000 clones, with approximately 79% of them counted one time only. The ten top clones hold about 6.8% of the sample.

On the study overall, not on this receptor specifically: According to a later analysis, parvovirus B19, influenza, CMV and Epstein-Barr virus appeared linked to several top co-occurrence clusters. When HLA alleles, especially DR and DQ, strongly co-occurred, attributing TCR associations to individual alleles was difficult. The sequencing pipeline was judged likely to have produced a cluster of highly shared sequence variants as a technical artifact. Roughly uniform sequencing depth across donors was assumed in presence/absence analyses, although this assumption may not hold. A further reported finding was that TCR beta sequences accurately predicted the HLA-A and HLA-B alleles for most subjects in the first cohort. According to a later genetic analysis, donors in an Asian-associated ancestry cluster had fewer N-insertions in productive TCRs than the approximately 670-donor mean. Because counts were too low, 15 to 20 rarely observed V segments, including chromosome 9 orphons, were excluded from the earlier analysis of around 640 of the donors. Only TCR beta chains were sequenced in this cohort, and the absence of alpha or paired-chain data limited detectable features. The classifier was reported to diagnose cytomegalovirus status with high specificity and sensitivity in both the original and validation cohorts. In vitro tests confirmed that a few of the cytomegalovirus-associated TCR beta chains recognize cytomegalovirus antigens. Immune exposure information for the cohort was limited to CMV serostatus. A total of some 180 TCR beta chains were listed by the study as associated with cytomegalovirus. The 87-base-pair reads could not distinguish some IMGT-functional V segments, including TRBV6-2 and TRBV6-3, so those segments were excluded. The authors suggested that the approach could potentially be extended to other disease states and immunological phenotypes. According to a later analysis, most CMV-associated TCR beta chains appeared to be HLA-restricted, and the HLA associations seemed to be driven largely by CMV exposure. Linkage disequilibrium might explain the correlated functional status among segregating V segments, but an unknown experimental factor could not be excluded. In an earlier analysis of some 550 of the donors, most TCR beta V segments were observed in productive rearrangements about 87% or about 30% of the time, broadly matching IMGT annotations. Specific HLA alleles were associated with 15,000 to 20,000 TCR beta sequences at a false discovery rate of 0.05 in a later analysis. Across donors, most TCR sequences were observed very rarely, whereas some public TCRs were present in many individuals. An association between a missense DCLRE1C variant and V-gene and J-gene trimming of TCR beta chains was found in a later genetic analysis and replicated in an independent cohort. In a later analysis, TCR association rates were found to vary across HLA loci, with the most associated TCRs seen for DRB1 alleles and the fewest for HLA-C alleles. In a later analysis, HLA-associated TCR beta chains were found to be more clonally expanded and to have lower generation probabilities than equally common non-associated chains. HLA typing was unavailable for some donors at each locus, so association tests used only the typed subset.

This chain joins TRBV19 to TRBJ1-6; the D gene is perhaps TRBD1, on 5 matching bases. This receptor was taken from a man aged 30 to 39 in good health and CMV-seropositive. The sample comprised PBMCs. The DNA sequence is TGTGCCAGTAGTTCACCTACAGGTAAAGTTAATTCACCCCTCCACTTT. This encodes CASSSPTGKVNSPLHF. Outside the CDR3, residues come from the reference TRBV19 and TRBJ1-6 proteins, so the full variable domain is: DGGITQSPKYLFRKEGQNVTLSCEQNLNHDAMYWYRQDPGQGLRLIYYSQIVNDFQKGDIAEGYSVSREKKESFPLTVTSAQKNPTAFYLCASSSPTGKVNSPLHFGNGTRLTVT.